The clone carrying this T cell receptor (beta chain) was detected a few times. Its antigen is not identified. One end of the junction does not line up with germline, which may come from a read error. Through a sample-barcoded 5' primer and a J-beta primer mix, a second PCR was run for roughly 7 to 11 cycles. TCRdb analysed the 5' RACE reads with MiXCR anew, one entry per CDR3 protein. Of approximately 2,000,000 distinct CDR3 sequences listed, around 42% are singletons. This record belongs to a study of blood T cells in healthy people across ages. Study-wide results and caveats: Naive CD4+ cell counts and diversity both ran higher in long-lived than in aged donors. Older age went with lower TCR beta diversity per million T cells, in a roughly linear way.

Germline assignment: CDR1 SGHNT and CDR2 YYREEE (reference sequence). This CDR3 has 15 residues. Collection of roughly 9.8 milliliters of peripheral blood was performed for each donor. Sequenced material: blood. The chain is built from TRBV5-4 and TRBJ1-4, with TRBD1 matching 7 bases. The sequence derives from a human donor in good health. The CDR3: CASSFGTAKNEKLFF. As DNA, the CDR3 is TGTGCCAGCAGCTTCGGGACAGCTAAGAATGAAAAGCTGTTTTTT.